These 19 T cell receptor beta chains were all obtained from the same sample, sequenced in a study of shared clonotypes between healthy human individuals. Data came from immunoSEQ multiplex PCR; TCRdb stores just in-frame clones and leaves some out. In the table there are about 2,500,000 clones, around nine tenths of which are singletons. Sequenced input: naive CD4+ T cells sorted from blood. Regarding subset: CD45RA+ positively selected. Every receptor here comes from a man in his late teens or twenties in good health.

The genes are TRBV28 and TRBJ2-2; 9 nucleotides align to TRBD1. CDR3 length: 14 amino acids. The ends lost 8 bases at V and 3 bases at J; junction bases unmatched: 4. The germline gives CDR1 MDHEN, CDR2 SYDVKM. The CDR3 bases are TGTGCCAGCGAGGGGACAGGGTACACCGGGGAGCTGTTTTTT. Translating gives CASEGTGYTGELFF.

The CDR3 sequence: CATSRDRAYNEQFF. Written as DNA, the CDR3 is TGTGCCACCAGCAGAGATAGGGCCTACAATGAGCAGTTCTTC. The chain recombines TRBV15 with TRBJ2-1; D ambiguous. CDR3 length: 14 residues. With 0 bases removed from V and 2 bases from J, the gap between germline ends came to 5 bases. Germline lookup yields CDR1 LNHNV and CDR2 YYDKDF (reference sequence).

This clone has just one count. The chain has TRBV10-3 and TRBJ2-3; 11 bases fit TRBD2. The CDR3 loop spans 14 amino acids. Trimming took 10 bases from V and 0 from J; bases not matched to a gene: 3. Per germline, CDR1 ENHRY and CDR2 SYGVKD. The CDR3 loop reads CATRTSGSTDTQYF. For the CDR3, the DNA is TGTGCCACAAGGACTAGCGGGAGCACAGATACGCAGTATTTT.

This clone was picked up one time. Other DNA sequences of this sample code for an identical CDR3. The rearrangement joins TRBV25-1 to TRBJ1-4; D not certain. V lost 3 bases and J lost 7, with 6 bases in between. The CDR3 extends over 12 amino acids. Germline loops: CDR1 MGHDK, CDR2 SYGVNS. CDR3 nucleotide sequence: TGTGCCAGCAGTGACCGCGGTGAAAAACTGTTTTTT. This encodes CASSDRGEKLFF.

The gene calls are TRBV6-6 and TRBJ1-3; possible D gene TRBD1, 5 bases. The CDR3 is 16 residues long. V was clipped by 3 bases and J by 0 bases, with 12 bases between them. Germline V gene sequence: CDR1 MNHNY, CDR2 SVGAGI (reference sequence). CDR3: CASSYVQGLSGNTIYF. Here the CDR3 DNA reads TGTGCCAGCAGTTATGTCCAGGGACTCTCTGGAAACACCATATATTTT.

This sequence joins TRBV2 and TRBJ1-1, with a weak D call TRBD1 (6 bases). The germline gives CDR1 SNHLY, CDR2 FYNNEI. There are 14 residues in the CDR3. The V gene lost 3 bases and the J gene lost 7 bases, with 15 bases spanning the gap. CDR3 DNA: TGTGCCAGCAGTGATCAGGGGCGGAGGGGTGAAGCTTTCTTT. It translates to CASSDQGRRGEAFF.

As for this clone: Other DNA sequences of this sample code for an identical CDR3. The gene calls are TRBV4-2 and TRBJ2-6; D unresolved. Trimming stripped 0 bases from V and 3 bases from J, with 9 bases between. The CDR3 length is 16 residues. The germline V gene has CDR1 LGHNA and CDR2 YNFKEQ. CDR3 bases: TGTGCCAGCAGCCAAGAGTCGGGCAGTGGGGCCAACGTCCTGACTTTC. Translation: CASSQESGSGANVLTF.

The rearrangement joins TRBV7-2 to TRBJ2-5, with a possible D match to TRBD1 (6 bases). Germline V gene data show CDR1 as SGHTA and CDR2 as FQGNSA. The CDR3 totals 13 residues. V dropped 6 bases and J dropped 2 bases, with 10 bases sitting between them. Here the CDR3 DNA reads TGTGCCAGCAGTACAGGGTCTCAAGAGACCCAGTACTTC. Translated, it gives CASSTGSQETQYF.

V gene TRBV5-4 combines with J gene TRBJ2-2; D gene uncertain. Trimming cost V 4 bases and J 0 bases, with 13 bases left between them. This CDR3 comprises 16 residues. Germline-derived CDR1 and CDR2 are SGHNT and YYREEE (reference sequence). The CDR3 DNA sequence: TGTGCCAGCAGCGGGGATTTTACCCCGAACACCGGGGAGCTGTTTTTT. Protein sequence: CASSGDFTPNTGELFF.

This chain links TRBV29-1 with TRBJ1-2; a possible D gene is TRBD1 (5 bases). V was cut by 2 bases and J by 8 bases, with 15 bases left in between. The CDR3 length is 13 residues. Per the germline V gene, CDR1 is SQVTM and CDR2 is ANQGSEA. The CDR3 DNA is TGCAGCGTTGAACCGGCAGGGTACATCGGCTACACCTTC. This encodes CSVEPAGYIGYTF.

The rearrangement links TRBV29-1 to TRBJ1-1; D might be TRBD1 (6 bases). Germline V gene sequence: CDR1 SQVTM, CDR2 ANQGSEA. CDR3 length: 13 amino acids. V was pared by 5 bases and J by 8 bases, with 18 bases between. The CDR3 loop is CSVHRVYVLEAFF. The CDR3 region has the DNA TGCAGCGTTCACAGGGTTTATGTCCTAGAAGCTTTCTTT.

The J gene is TRBJ2-1, the V gene TRBV7-2; D could derive from TRBD1 or TRBD2 (5 bases each). Germline V CDR1 and CDR2: SGHTA, FQGNSA. The V gene lost 5 bases and the J gene lost 9 bases, with 17 bases spanning the gap. The CDR3 sequence is 14 residues long. The CDR3 is CASSNEPGRGEQFF. DNA of the CDR3: TGTGCCAGCAGCAACGAACCGGGACGCGGTGAGCAGTTCTTC.

The V call is TRBV15, the J call TRBJ2-7; 10 nucleotides agree with TRBD1. Per the germline V gene, CDR1 is LNHNV and CDR2 is YYDKDF (reference sequence). Unmatched junction bases numbered 13, after V lost 5 bases and J lost 6 bases. The length of the CDR3 is 16 residues. The CDR3 protein is CATSGPGGTGASEQYF. The CDR3 DNA reads as TGTGCCACCAGCGGTCCGGGGGGGACAGGGGCTAGCGAGCAGTACTTC. Full variable domain (rest looked up from reference TRBV15 and TRBJ2-7): DAMVIQNPRYQVTQFGKPVTLSCSQTLNHNVMYWYQQKSSQAPKLLFHYYDKDFNNEADTPDNFQSRRPNTSFCFLDIRSPGLGDTAMYLCATSGPGGTGASEQYFGPGTRLTVT.

The V and J genes are TRBV21-1 and TRBJ2-6. TRBV21-1 represents a pseudogene. The CDR3 extends over 19 amino acids. CDR3 region: CASSKAGTGRSSGANVLTF. The DNA of the CDR3 is TGTGCCAGCAGCAAAGCGGGGACCGGACGGAGCTCTGGGGCCAACGTCCTGACTTTC.

V gene TRBV7-9 combines with J gene TRBJ2-1, with 10 bases that match TRBD1. CDR3 length: 17 amino acids. Germline CDR1 reads SEHNR; CDR2 reads FQNEAQ (reference sequence). The V segment lost 2 bases and the J segment 7 bases; nucleotides outside the gene matches: 11. DNA of the CDR3: TGTGCCAGCAGCTTAAACGCCCGGGACAGGGGTCGTAATGAGCAGTTCTTC. Encoded protein: CASSLNARDRGRNEQFF.

This chain links TRBV29-1 with TRBJ1-1, with 8 bases lining up with TRBD1. Per germline, CDR1 SQVTM and CDR2 ANQGSEA. With 6 bases clipped from V and 1 base from J, the junction kept 7 bases outside the gene matches. This CDR3 comprises 14 residues. The chain's CDR3 is CSVVYRGRNTEAFF. The CDR3 bases are TGCAGCGTCGTTTACAGGGGGAGGAACACTGAAGCTTTCTTT.

The rearrangement joins TRBV28 to TRBJ1-2, with D possibly TRBD1 on 5 matching bases. CDR3 size: 15 residues. Trimming stripped 2 bases from V and 6 bases from J, with 16 bases between. Germline V gene data show CDR1 as MDHEN and CDR2 as SYDVKM. This CDR3 reads CASSLGSAGHDGYTF. The CDR3 DNA reads TGTGCCAGCAGTTTAGGTTCAGCGGGGCACGATGGCTACACCTTC.

The CDR3: CASSPGGIIDNEQFF. CDR3 DNA sequence: TGTGCCAGCAGCCCTGGCGGGATTATTGACAATGAGCAGTTCTTC. The chain carries TRBV11-2 and TRBJ2-1; possibly TRBD2 for D (6 bases). Trimming removed 5 bases at V and 5 bases at J, with 16 bases between. CDR1 is SGHAT, CDR2 FQNNGV, per germline. The CDR3 runs to 15 residues.

The rearrangement uses TRBV5-1 and TRBJ2-4; D is perhaps TRBD1 (6 bases). Germline V gives CDR1 SGHRS, CDR2 YFSETQ. The CDR3 contains 14 residues. V lost 3 bases and J 7 bases, leaving 14 bases between the germline ends. As DNA, the CDR3 is TGCGCCAGCAGCTCCTTGGGGGCAGGGAACATTCAGTACTTC. Amino acids: CASSSLGAGNIQYF.